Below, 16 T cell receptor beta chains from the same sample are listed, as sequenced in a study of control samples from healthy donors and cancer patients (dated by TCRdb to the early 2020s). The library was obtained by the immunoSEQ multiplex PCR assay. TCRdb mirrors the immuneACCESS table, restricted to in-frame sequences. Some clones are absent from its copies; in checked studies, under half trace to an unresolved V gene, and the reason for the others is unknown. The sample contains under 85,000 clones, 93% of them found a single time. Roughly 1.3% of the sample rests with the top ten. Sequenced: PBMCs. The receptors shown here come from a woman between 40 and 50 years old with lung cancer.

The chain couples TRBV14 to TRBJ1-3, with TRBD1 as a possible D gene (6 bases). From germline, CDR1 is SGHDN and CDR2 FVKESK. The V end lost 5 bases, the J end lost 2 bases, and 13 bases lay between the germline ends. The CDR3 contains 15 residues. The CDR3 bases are TGTGCCAGCAGCAAAGGAGGGGGGCCTGGAAACACCATATATTTT. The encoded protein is CASSKGGGPGNTIYF.

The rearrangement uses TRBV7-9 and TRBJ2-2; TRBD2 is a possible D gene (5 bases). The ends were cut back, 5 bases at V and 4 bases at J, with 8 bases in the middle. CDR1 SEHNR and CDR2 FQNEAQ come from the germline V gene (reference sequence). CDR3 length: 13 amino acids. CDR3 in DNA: TGTGCCAGCAGCGCTGAGGGCACCGGGGAGCTGTTTTTT. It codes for CASSAEGTGELFF.

CDR3 bases: TGTGCCAGCAGCCAAGACTGGCAGGGTCGGTCACCCCTCCACTTT. It codes for CASSQDWQGRSPLHF. The chain recombines TRBV3-1 (or the pseudogene TRBV3-2) with TRBJ1-6; tentative D call: TRBD1 (5 bases). Germline V gene data show CDR1 as LGHDT and CDR2 as YNNKEL (reference sequence). V gave up 0 bases and J gave up 10 bases, with 13 bases separating them. This CDR3 region has 15 residues.

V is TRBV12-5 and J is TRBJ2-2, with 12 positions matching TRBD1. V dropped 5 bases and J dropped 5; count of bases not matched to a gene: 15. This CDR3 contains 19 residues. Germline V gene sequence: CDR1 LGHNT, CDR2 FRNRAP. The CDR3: CASGGHPPGQGARTGELFF. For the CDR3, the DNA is TGTGCTAGTGGTGGACACCCCCCGGGACAGGGGGCGAGGACCGGGGAGCTGTTTTTT.

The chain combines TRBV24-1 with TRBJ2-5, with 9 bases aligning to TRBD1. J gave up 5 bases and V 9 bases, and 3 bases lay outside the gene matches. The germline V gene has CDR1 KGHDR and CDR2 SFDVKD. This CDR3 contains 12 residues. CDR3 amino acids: CATAGTGETQYF. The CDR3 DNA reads TGTGCCACCGCCGGGACAGGGGAGACCCAGTACTTC.

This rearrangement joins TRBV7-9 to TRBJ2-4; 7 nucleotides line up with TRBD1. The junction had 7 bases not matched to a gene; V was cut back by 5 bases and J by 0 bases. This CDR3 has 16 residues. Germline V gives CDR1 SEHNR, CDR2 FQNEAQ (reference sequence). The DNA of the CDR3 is TGTGCCAGCAGCCCAAGACAGGGTCTAGCCAAAAACATTCAGTACTTC. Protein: CASSPRQGLAKNIQYF.

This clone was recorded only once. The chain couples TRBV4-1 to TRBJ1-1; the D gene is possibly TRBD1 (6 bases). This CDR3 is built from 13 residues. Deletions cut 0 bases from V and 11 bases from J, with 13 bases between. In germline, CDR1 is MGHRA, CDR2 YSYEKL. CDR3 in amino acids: CASSQDLQGEAFF. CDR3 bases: TGCGCCAGCAGCCAAGACTTACAGGGAGAGGCTTTCTTT.

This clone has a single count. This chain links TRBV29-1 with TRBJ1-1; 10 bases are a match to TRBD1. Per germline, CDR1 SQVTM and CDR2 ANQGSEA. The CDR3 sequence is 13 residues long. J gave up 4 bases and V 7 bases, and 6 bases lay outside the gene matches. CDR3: CSANDRGLTEAFF. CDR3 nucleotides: TGCAGCGCCAACGACAGGGGGCTCACTGAAGCTTTCTTT.

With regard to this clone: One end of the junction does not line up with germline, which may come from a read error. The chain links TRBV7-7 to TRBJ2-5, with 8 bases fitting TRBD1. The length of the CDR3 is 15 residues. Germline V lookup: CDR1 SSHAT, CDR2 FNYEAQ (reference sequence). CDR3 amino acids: CASSLVQGVRETQYF. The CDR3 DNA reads TGTGCTAGCAGCTTAGTACAGGGGGTACGGGAGACCCAGTACTTC.

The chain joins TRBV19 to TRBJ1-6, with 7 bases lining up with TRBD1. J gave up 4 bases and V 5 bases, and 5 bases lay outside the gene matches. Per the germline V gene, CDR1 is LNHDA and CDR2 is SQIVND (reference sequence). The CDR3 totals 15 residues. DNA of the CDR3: TGTGCCAGTAGTCCAGGGACAGCTTATAATTCACCCCTCCACTTT. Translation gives CASSPGTAYNSPLHF.

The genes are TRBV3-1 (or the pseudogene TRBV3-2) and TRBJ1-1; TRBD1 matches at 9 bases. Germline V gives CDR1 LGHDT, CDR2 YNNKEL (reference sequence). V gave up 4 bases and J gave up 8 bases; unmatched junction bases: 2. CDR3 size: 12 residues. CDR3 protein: CASSLGTGEAFF. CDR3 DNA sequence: TGTGCCAGCAGCCTAGGGACAGGGGAAGCTTTCTTT.

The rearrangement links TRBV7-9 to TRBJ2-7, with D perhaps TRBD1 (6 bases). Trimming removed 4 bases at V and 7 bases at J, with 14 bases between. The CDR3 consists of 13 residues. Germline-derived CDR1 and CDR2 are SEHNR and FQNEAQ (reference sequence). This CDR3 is CASSYIQGAEQYF. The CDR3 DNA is TGTGCCAGCAGCTACATACAGGGAGCGGAGCAGTACTTC.

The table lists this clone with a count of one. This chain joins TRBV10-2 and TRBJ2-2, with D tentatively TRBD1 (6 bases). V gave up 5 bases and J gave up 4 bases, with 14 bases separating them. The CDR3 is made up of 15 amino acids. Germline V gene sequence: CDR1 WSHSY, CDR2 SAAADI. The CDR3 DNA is TGCGCCAGCAGTTGGGACAACCCCGCCACCGGGGAGCTGTTTTTT. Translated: CASSWDNPATGELFF.

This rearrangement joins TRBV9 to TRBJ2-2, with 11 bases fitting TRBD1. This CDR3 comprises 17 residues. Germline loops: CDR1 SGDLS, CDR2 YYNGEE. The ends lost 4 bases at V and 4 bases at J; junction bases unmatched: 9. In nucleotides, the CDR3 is TGTGCCAGCAGCCCCAGGGGGACAGGGGGTTTCACCGGGGAGCTGTTTTTT. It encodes CASSPRGTGGFTGELFF.

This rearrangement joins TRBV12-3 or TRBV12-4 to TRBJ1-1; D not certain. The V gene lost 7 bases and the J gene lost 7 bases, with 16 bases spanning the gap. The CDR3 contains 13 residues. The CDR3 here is CASTPWVQFEAFF. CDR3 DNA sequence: TGTGCCAGCACCCCCTGGGTCCAGTTTGAAGCTTTCTTT.

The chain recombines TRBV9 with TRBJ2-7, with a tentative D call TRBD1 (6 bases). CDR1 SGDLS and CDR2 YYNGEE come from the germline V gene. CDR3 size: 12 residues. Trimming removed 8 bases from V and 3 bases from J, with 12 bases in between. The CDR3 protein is CARQDRNYEQYF. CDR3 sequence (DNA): TGTGCCAGACAAGACAGGAACTACGAGCAGTACTTC. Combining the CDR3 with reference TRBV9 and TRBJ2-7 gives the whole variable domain DSGVTQTPKHLITATGQRVTLRCSPRSGDLSVYWYQQSLDQGLQFLIQYYNGEERAKGNILERFSAQQFPDLHSELNLSSLELGDSALYFCARQDRNYEQYFGPGTRLTVT.